The 18 T cell receptor beta chains below come from one sample, sequenced in a study of cytomegalovirus exposure and HLA in healthy donors. PCR amplification relied on 60 Vbeta primers (plus 13 Jbeta primers). TCRdb's table, derived via immunoSEQ multiplex PCR, lists solely in-frame clones and lacks some. The sample contains about 130,000 clones, 75% to 90% of which appear only once. What was sequenced was PBMCs. The source of these receptors is a man aged 25-40 years in good health and CMV-seropositive.

The CDR3 DNA follows: TGTGCCAGCAGCTTGGTGCTAGCGGAGAACACCGGGGAGCTGTTTTTT. As protein: CASSLVLAENTGELFF. The chain couples TRBV7-8 to TRBJ2-2, with 7 bases lining up with TRBD2. Germline V gene data show CDR1 as SGHVS and CDR2 as FQNEAQ. Trimming cost V 3 bases and J 1 base; bases outside gene matches: 5. The CDR3 is 16 amino acids.

CDR3 region: CASSSPDSVEAFF. The CDR3 bases are TGTGCCAGCAGCTCACCGGACAGCGTAGAAGCTTTCTTT. The chain links TRBV7-9 to TRBJ1-1, with D possibly being TRBD1 (6 bases). Germline V gene sequence: CDR1 SEHNR, CDR2 FQNEAQ (reference sequence). With 4 bases removed from V and 8 bases from J, the gap between germline ends came to 14 bases. The CDR3 totals 13 residues.

As concerns this clone: The same CDR3 is also encoded by other DNA sequences in this sample. The chain couples TRBV6-5 to TRBJ2-7, with D tentatively TRBD1 (6 bases). The germline V gene encodes CDR1 MNHEY and CDR2 SVGAGI. The CDR3 has 15 residues. Trimming shortened V by 2 bases and J by 4 bases, and 15 bases separated the two germline ends. CDR3 loop: CASSYGAGVRYEQYF. CDR3 in DNA: TGTGCCAGCAGTTACGGGGCAGGGGTGAGGTACGAGCAGTACTTC.

This clone has only one observation. The V gene is TRBV10-3, the J gene TRBJ2-3; D is unresolved. Per the germline V gene, CDR1 is ENHRY and CDR2 is SYGVKD. The CDR3 covers 12 residues. Deletions cut 8 bases from V and 4 bases from J, with 10 bases between. CDR3 in amino acids: CAIALHADTQYF. The CDR3 nucleotides are TGTGCCATCGCACTACACGCAGATACGCAGTATTTT.

Concerning this clone itself: At one of its ends the junction is not consistent with the germline gene, which may arise from a read error. The V gene is TRBV7-3, the J gene TRBJ2-1, with TRBD1 as a possible D gene (6 bases). The length of the CDR3 is 18 residues. Germline V gives CDR1 SGHTA, CDR2 FQGTGA. As DNA, the CDR3 is TGTGCCAACAGCTTAACCTCCAGGGGATATGGCCCGGACAATGAGCAGTTCTTC. As protein: CANSLTSRGYGPDNEQFF.

V gene TRBV5-1 combines with J gene TRBJ2-2; D is unclear. Trimming took off 6 bases at V and 2 bases at J, with 11 bases between the two ends. Per the germline V gene, CDR1 is SGHRS and CDR2 is YFSETQ. The CDR3 extends over 14 amino acids. CDR3 loop: CASTESINTGELFF. The CDR3 region has the DNA TGCGCCAGCACCGAGTCCATCAACACCGGGGAGCTGTTTTTT.

The chain is built from TRBV28 and TRBJ1-6; 7 bases match TRBD1. Germline V gene data show CDR1 as MDHEN and CDR2 as SYDVKM. The CDR3 runs to 16 residues. The V segment lost 1 base and the J segment 14 bases; nucleotides outside the gene matches: 14. This CDR3 reads CASSLYWDSLNLALHF. The CDR3 DNA reads as TGTGCCAGCAGTTTATATTGGGACAGCCTAAATTTAGCCCTCCACTTT.

The chain employs TRBV25-1 and TRBJ2-3, with D unresolved. The CDR3 consists of 15 residues. V was clipped by 1 base and J by 8 bases, with 16 bases between them. The V gene's germline CDR1 is MGHDK and CDR2 SYGVNS. As DNA, the CDR3 is TGTGCCAGCAGTGAATTGGGTGGGCTTTGGGCTACGCAGTATTTT. Its translation: CASSELGGLWATQYF. The variable domain in full, completed from reference TRBV25-1 and TRBJ2-3, reads EADIYQTPRYLVIGTGKKITLECSQTMGHDKMYWYQQDPGMELHLIHYSYGVNSTEKGDLSSESTVSRIRTEHFPLTLESARPSHTSQYLCASSELGGLWATQYFGPGTRLTVL.

A single count supports this clone. The chain carries TRBV7-6 and TRBJ1-2; TRBD1 matches 7 bases. Losses at the gene ends were 5 bases for V and 1 base for J; bases not matched to a gene: 10. CDR3 length equals 16 residues. Looked up from germline, CDR1 is SGHVS and CDR2 is FNYEAQ. CDR3 sequence reads: CASSPLTGNNNYGYTF. CDR3 DNA: TGTGCCAGCAGCCCCTTGACAGGGAATAATAACTATGGCTACACCTTC.

The J gene is TRBJ1-1, the V gene TRBV20-1; D ambiguous. With 6 bases removed from V and 6 bases from J, the gap between germline ends came to 11 bases. Germline CDR1 and CDR2: DFQATT and SNEGSKA (reference sequence). The CDR3 runs to 11 residues. The CDR3 DNA follows: TGCAGTGCCGCGACTGGAGCTGAAGCTTTCTTT. Translated, it gives CSAATGAEAFF.

This chain links TRBV2 with TRBJ1-2; 10 positions agree with TRBD1. The CDR3 contains 13 residues. Germline V gives CDR1 SNHLY, CDR2 FYNNEI. The V gene end was trimmed by 8 bases and the J gene end by 4 bases; junction bases not matched to a gene: 4. The CDR3 DNA is TGTGCCAGCTTGGGACAGGGGAGCTATGGCTACACCTTC. It yields the protein CASLGQGSYGYTF. The whole variable domain, remainder taken from reference TRBV2 and TRBJ1-2, is EPEVTQTPSHQVTQMGQEVILRCVPISNHLYFYWYRQILGQKVEFLVSFYNNEISEKSEIFDDQFSVERPDGSNFTLKIRSTKLEDSAMYFCASLGQGSYGYTFGSGTRLTVV.

The V and J genes are TRBV2 and TRBJ2-7, with 9 positions matching TRBD2. Germline CDR1 and CDR2: SNHLY and FYNNEI. This CDR3 spans 14 amino acids. V lost 4 bases to trimming and J lost 3 bases; unmatched junction nucleotides: 4. This CDR3 reads CASSVIAGVYEQYF. For the CDR3, the DNA is TGTGCCAGCAGTGTAATAGCGGGGGTCTACGAGCAGTACTTC.

The chain recombines TRBV12-1 with TRBJ1-5; the table assigns TRBD1, which was not confirmed against the DNA. TRBV12-1 is given as a pseudogene. The CDR3 loop spans 14 amino acids. CDR3 protein: CASTTTGGNQPQHF. CDR3 in DNA: TGTGCCAGCACCACCACAGGGGGAAATCAGCCCCAGCATTTT.

This clone was observed a few times. This chain connects TRBV5-1 to TRBJ1-3; D may be TRBD1 (5 bases). Germline lookup yields CDR1 SGHRS and CDR2 YFSETQ. V was trimmed by 9 bases and J by 0 bases, leaving 13 bases between them. CDR3 length equals 14 residues. CDR3 nucleotide sequence: TGCGCCACCTCAGACAGTCCCTCTGGAAACACCATATATTTT. It specifies CATSDSPSGNTIYF.

The CDR3 sequence: CASSEAWAGAGGYTF. The DNA of the CDR3 is TGTGCCAGCAGTGAAGCGTGGGCGGGGGCGGGAGGCTACACCTTC. The chain uses TRBV2 and TRBJ1-2, with D perhaps TRBD1 (6 bases). Per the germline V gene, CDR1 is SNHLY and CDR2 is FYNNEI. V lost 0 bases and J lost 8, with 16 bases in between. This CDR3 region has 15 residues.

The V call is TRBV18, the J call TRBJ2-7; 8 bases agree with TRBD1. The CDR3 has 14 residues. V lost 3 bases and J lost 6; bases outside the gene matches: 7. Germline V gene lookup returns CDR1 KGHSH and CDR2 LQKENI. The CDR3 here is CASSPTGTGFEQYF. DNA of the CDR3: TGTGCCAGCTCACCGACCGGGACAGGATTCGAGCAGTACTTC.

V gene TRBV6-5 combines with J gene TRBJ2-3; TRBD2 matches 8 bases. Germline loops: CDR1 MNHEY, CDR2 SVGAGI. There are 16 residues in the CDR3. J gave up 5 bases and V 2 bases, and 9 bases lay outside the gene matches. The CDR3 is CASSYLGGGLKDTQYF. CDR3 in DNA: TGTGCCAGCAGTTACCTCGGCGGGGGGCTTAAAGATACGCAGTATTTT.

The chain couples TRBV7-2 to TRBJ2-2; 7 positions match TRBD2. The CDR3 is 15 residues long. In germline, CDR1 is SGHTA, CDR2 FQGNSA. The trim removed 5 bases at V and 7 bases at J, leaving 10 bases unmatched. The CDR3 protein is CASSIGLVSGGELFF. CDR3 bases: TGTGCCAGCAGCATCGGACTAGTATCGGGCGGGGAGCTGTTTTTT.